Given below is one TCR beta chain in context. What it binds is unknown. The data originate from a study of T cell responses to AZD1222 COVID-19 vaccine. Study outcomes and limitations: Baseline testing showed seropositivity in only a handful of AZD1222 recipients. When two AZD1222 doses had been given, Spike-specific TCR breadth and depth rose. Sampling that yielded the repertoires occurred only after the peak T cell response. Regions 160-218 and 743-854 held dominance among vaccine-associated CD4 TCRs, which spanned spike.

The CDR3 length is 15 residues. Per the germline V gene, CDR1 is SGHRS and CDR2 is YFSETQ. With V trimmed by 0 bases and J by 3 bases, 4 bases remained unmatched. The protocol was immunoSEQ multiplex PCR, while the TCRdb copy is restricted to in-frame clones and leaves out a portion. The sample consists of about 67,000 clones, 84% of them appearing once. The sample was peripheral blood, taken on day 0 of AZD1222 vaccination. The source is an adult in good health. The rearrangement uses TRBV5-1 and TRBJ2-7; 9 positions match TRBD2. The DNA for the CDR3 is TGCGCCAGCAGCTTGGCTGGCGGGGGGGTCTACGAGCAGTACTTC. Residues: CASSLAGGGVYEQYF.